Listed here is a single TCR beta chain. In this sample, this clone turned up a few times. Its antigen target is currently unknown. Qualities for individual bases were not recorded, and no much larger clone is one base off. This sample was taken from a study of cytomegalovirus exposure and HLA in healthy donors (dated 2017 in TCRdb). About the investigation overall: An earlier analysis of about 530 of the donors reported approximately 260 Gb of sequence data and 95 million to 140 million unique TCR beta sequences obtained from 150 million to 200 million T cells. A separate validation cohort of roughly 120 different subjects was used in addition to the 666-subject first cohort. A few DR-DQ haplotypes were treated as single units for association and clustering because of strong linkage in the cohort. A later genetic analysis took genome-wide SNP genotypes for about 65% of the roughly 670 donors and used that subset as a discovery cohort. On average, about 240,000 unique TCR beta nucleotide sequences were sequenced per donor among 398 genotyped donors of the cohort, with roughly 18% of those sequences being non-productive. About 300 gigabases of sequencing data and 70 million to 100 million unique TCR sequences were included in an early release covering roughly 600 HLA-typed donors. Typing coverage varied by locus: about 620-630 donors for A, B, C, DRB1 and DQB1; roughly 510 for DQA1; approximately 570 for DPA1; 450 to 480 for DPB1. Donor age, sex, ethnicity and CMV serostatus were compiled alongside the repertoire data. The study used immunosequencing to profile the T cell repertoires of about 670 subjects and linked those repertoires to cytomegalovirus serostatus. All discovery cohort repertoires had been generated on a single sequencing platform. To decide whether each TCR beta V gene segment behaved as functional or pseudogenic, an earlier analysis of 587 of the donors relied on high-throughput TCR beta sequencing. The study combined high-throughput TCR immunosequencing, statistical association of individual TCRs with disease status, and machine learning to predict cytomegalovirus infection status. The genetic ancestry cluster associated with self-reported Caucasian donors included 81% of the 398 genotyped donors. HLA typing included class I and class II loci at four-digit resolution. The aim of the study was to test whether cataloging public T cell receptors could identify signatures of past pathogen exposure. Rather than drawing on any new phenotypic data, the later analysis identified candidate immune exposures from TCR beta sequences and the way those sequences occurred across donors. A later analysis re-examined previously published TCR beta repertoires from hundreds of donors and added high-resolution HLA genotyping to investigate patterns of TCR occurrence. Points the paper makes about the study in general: Approximately 18 rarely observed V segments, including chromosome 9 orphons, were excluded from the earlier analysis of approximately 600 of the donors because counts were too low. In vitro tests confirmed that a few of the cytomegalovirus-associated TCR beta chains recognize cytomegalovirus antigens. The sequencing pipeline was judged likely to have produced a cluster of highly shared sequence variants as a technical artifact. In a later analysis, the rate of TCR association differed among HLA loci, with DRB1 alleles having the most associated TCRs and HLA-C alleles having the fewest. Roughly uniform sequencing depth across donors was assumed in presence/absence analyses, although this assumption may not hold. Broadly in line with IMGT annotations, most TCR beta V segments showed up in productive rearrangements about 87% or about 30% of the time in an earlier analysis of about 500 of the donors. A later analysis reported that several top co-occurrence clusters appeared linked to parvovirus B19, influenza, CMV and Epstein-Barr virus. Some IMGT-functional V segments, including TRBV6-2 and TRBV6-3, could not be told apart with the 87-base-pair reads, so those segments were excluded. The study gave a list of 150 to 200 TCR beta chains associated with cytomegalovirus. Compared with the approximately 670-donor mean, donors in an Asian-associated ancestry cluster had fewer N-insertions in productive TCRs, according to a later genetic analysis. Most CMV-associated TCR beta chains appeared to be HLA-restricted in a later analysis, and the HLA associations seemed to be driven largely by CMV exposure. Assigning TCR associations to individual alleles was difficult when HLA alleles, especially DR and DQ, strongly co-occurred. Correlated functional status among segregating V segments might reflect linkage disequilibrium, but an unknown experimental factor could not be ruled out. Because HLA typing was unavailable for some donors at each locus, only the typed subset was used in association tests. The authors suggested that the approach could potentially be generalized to other disease states and immunological phenotypes. In both the original and validation cohorts, the classifier was reported to diagnose cytomegalovirus status with high specificity and sensitivity. An association between a missense DCLRE1C variant and V-gene and J-gene trimming of TCR beta chains was found in a later genetic analysis and replicated in an independent cohort. A further reported finding was that TCR beta sequences accurately predicted the HLA-A and HLA-B alleles for most subjects in the first cohort. CMV serostatus was the only immune exposure information available for the cohort. This cohort had only TCR beta chains sequenced, and the lack of alpha or paired-chain data limited which features could be detected. Most TCR sequences were observed very rarely across donors, whereas some public TCRs were present in many individuals. In a later analysis, about 16,000 TCR beta sequences were associated with specific HLA alleles at a false discovery rate of 0.05. In a later analysis, HLA-associated TCR beta chains were found to be more clonally expanded and to have lower generation probabilities than equally common non-associated chains.

The germline V gene (reference sequence) gives CDR1 as GTSNPN and CDR2 as SVGIG. There are 16 amino acids in the CDR3, from cysteine to phenylalanine inclusive. CDR3 DNA is the only sequence kept; it has 48 bases, read in frame from the first base. Cut back by 0 bases and 5 bases, the V and J ends lie 20 bases apart. In total, fewer than 750 healthy bone marrow donors made up the cohort. At the time of sampling, every cohort member was nominally healthy, though immune exposures that went unrecorded were likely present. The donor was CMV seropositive and belonged to the group of 250 to 300 seropositive cohort members. Every donor gave a peripheral blood sample, and the peripheral blood mononuclear cells from that sample were used for TCR beta sequencing. Genomic DNA extraction from the blood cell samples was performed with the Qiagen DNeasy Blood Extraction Kit. Receptor libraries were prepared by the immunoSEQ multiplex PCR assay. For the multiplex PCR, a mixture combining 60 forward primers for TCR Vbeta segments and 13 reverse primers for TCR Jbeta segments was used. Amplification of the CDR3 region of rearranged TCR beta genes was performed with a multiplex PCR assay on genomic DNA. The amplified TCR beta libraries were sequenced on the Illumina HiSeq System as 87-base-pair reads. The published analysis was carried out like this. A later analysis tallied tens of millions of unique TCR beta chains across the 550 to 850 repertoires, and around 9.9 million of those chains were shared by two or more donors. A nearest-neighbor algorithm error-corrected the raw reads and collapsed the reads into unique sequences, merging closely related sequences to remove PCR and sequencing errors. To assign V, D and J gene segments, CDR3 sequences were aligned to IMGT reference sequences. For a sequence to be retained, a match of at least six nucleotides was required to both a V gene segment and a J gene segment. Rearrangements were called productive when the CDR3 lacked stop codons and stayed in frame with V and J; all others were non-productive. CDR3 was defined by IMGT convention, running from the second conserved V-encoded cysteine to the conserved J-encoded phenylalanine. The earlier analysis of about 590 of the donors excluded sequences that lacked an unambiguous match to a single V gene segment. An earlier analysis of 550 to 650 of the donors classified V segments as functional when productive rearrangements were above 56.7% and as segregating when the standard deviation between donors was above 5%. A statistical classification framework was built to diagnose cytomegalovirus status from the catalog of TCR beta chain sequences. In a later analysis, V and J genes were assigned by comparing TCR nucleotide sequences against IMGT/GENE-DB human TR gene sequences. The TCRdist pipeline was used in a later analysis to assign CDR3 sequences and most-parsimonious VDJ recombination scenarios. A later analysis defined each TCR beta chain by its CDR3 amino acid sequence plus V-gene family, and excluded reads lacking a unique V-gene family. As a way to deal with suspected cross-contamination and a sequencing artifact, a later analysis dropped nearly 600 nucleotide sequences that were highly shared and had low generation probability. A later analysis calculated a clonal expansion index for each public chain from normalized within-repertoire ranks of inferred template counts. Generation probabilities in a later analysis came from a VDJ recombination model fitted to out-of-frame rearrangements, and those results were checked against IGoR. A later analysis scored TCR-TCR, TCR-HLA and TCR-CMV co-occurrence with hypergeometric tests, applying a repertoire-size bias correction to TCR pairs. A later analysis estimated false discovery rates by permuting HLA or CMV assignments 20 times. In a later analysis, co-occurring TCRs were grouped using DBSCAN, and TCRdist sequence similarity was added for clustering within HLA-allele-positive subsets. Repertoires with fewer than 30,000 or more than 120,000 public chains were left out of co-occurrence clustering, as were five repertoires with anomalous nucleotide sharing. What TCRdb holds here is the immuneACCESS table cut down to in-frame rearrangements. Part of the clones is not present; checked against another copy, under half of the missing clones reflect an unresolved V gene, and the others are unexplained. V and J calls and clone size are copied from that table; D and trimming were computed from the DNA. Counted in this sample were about 93,000 clones; approximately 69% of them appeared once. About 5.5% of the sample is held by the ten biggest clonotypes.

The sequence derives from a boy younger than 18 in good health and CMV-seropositive. The sequence is built from TRBV30 and TRBJ2-7, with TRBD2 perhaps the D gene, on 7 matching bases. Input material: PBMCs. The bases are TGTGCCTGGAGTGTAGGGGGGGCGGGGACCGACGACGAGCAGTACTTC. The encoded protein is CAWSVGGAGTDDEQYF.